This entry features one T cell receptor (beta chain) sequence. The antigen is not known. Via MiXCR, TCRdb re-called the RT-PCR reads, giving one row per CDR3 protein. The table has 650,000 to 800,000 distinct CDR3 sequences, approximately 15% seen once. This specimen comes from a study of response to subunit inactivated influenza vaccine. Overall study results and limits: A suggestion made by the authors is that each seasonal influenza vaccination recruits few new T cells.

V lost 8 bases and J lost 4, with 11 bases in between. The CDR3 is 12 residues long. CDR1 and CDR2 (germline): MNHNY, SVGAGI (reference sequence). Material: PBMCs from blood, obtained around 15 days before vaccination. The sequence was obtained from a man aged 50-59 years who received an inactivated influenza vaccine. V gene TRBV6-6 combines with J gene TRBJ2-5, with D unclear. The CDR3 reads CASGLPPETQYF. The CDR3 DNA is TGTGCCAGCGGGTTGCCTCCAGAGACCCAGTACTTC.